The rows below give T cell receptor beta chains drawn from one sample of a study of T cells after yellow fever vaccination. In TCRdb, the 5' RACE reads were re-called with MiXCR into one record per CDR3 protein. The sample carries hundreds of thousands of distinct CDR3 sequences, over 3.5% recorded once. The sample in question was PBMCs, obtained 5 days after the yellow fever booster vaccination. Source of these receptors: a man younger than 30 who received the YFV17D yellow fever vaccine. Each CDR3 is given with its conserved first and last residue. A D gene is named only where the DNA matches it firmly. Rows give clone size only sometimes, using once, few, many, or a class for an expanded clone.

v_call	j_call	clone_size	d_call	cdr3_nt	cdr3_aa
TRBV29-1	TRBJ2-5	many	TRBD1	TGCAGCGGAACCGGCGACAGGGGGTGGCAAGAGACCCAGTACTTC	CSGTGDRGWQETQYF
TRBV5-1	TRBJ1-1	many	.	TGCGCCAGCAGCGGTACTTTGGGTGATGGTACTGAAGCTTTCTTT	CASSGTLGDGTEAFF
TRBV6-4	TRBJ2-3	.	.	TGTGCCAGCAGTGACGGGGGGGCTAGCACAGATACGCAGTATTTT	CASSDGGASTDTQYF
TRBV5-6	TRBJ1-2	many	.	TGTGCCAGCAGCTTGACAACTAAACAGAACTATGGCTACACCTTC	CASSLTTKQNYGYTF
TRBV12-3/TRBV12-4	TRBJ2-5	few	.	TGTGCCAGCAGTAGGGACTCTGGAGAGACCCAGTACTTC	CASSRDSGETQYF
TRBV7-9	TRBJ2-3	.	.	TGTGCCAGCAGCCTTATCTACTTTGGAGATACGCAGTATTTT	CASSLIYFGDTQYF
TRBV7-9	TRBJ2-3	many	.	TGTGCCAGCAGCTTCGCGGGGAGCACAGATACGCAGTATTTT	CASSFAGSTDTQYF
TRBV12-3/TRBV12-4	TRBJ2-1	.	TRBD2	TGTGCCAGCAGTTTTGGGCGGGGGGAGTACAATGAGCAGTTCTTC	CASSFGRGEYNEQFF
TRBV10-2	TRBJ1-1	.	.	TGCGCCAGCAGTGAGTTAGGAATGAACACTGAAGCTTTCTTT	CASSELGMNTEAFF
TRBV18	TRBJ2-3	.	TRBD1	TGTGCCAGCTCACGACAGGGGTTAGGAGCAGATACGCAGTATTTT	CASSRQGLGADTQYF
TRBV24-1	TRBJ2-1	.	.	TGTGCCACCAGTGATTTCGACACGTACGAGCAGTTCTTC	CATSDFDTYEQFF
TRBV5-6	TRBJ1-1	many	.	TGTGCCAGCAGTTTAGAGCGTTACACTGAAGCTTTCTTT	CASSLERYTEAFF
TRBV7-2	TRBJ1-2	many	.	TGTGCCAGCAGCTCCCCTGGAGGCCGTGGCTACACCTTC	CASSSPGGRGYTF
TRBV18	TRBJ2-3	many	TRBD1	TGTGCCAGCTCACCGGGACAGGGTGCAGATACGCAGTATTTT	CASSPGQGADTQYF
TRBV5-1	TRBJ2-1	many	TRBD2	TGCGCCAGCAGCTTACTAGCGGGGGGGTTTGAGCAGTTCTTC	CASSLLAGGFEQFF
TRBV7-2	TRBJ2-3	few	.	TGTGCCAGCAGCTTAGCCGGGACATGGGCAGATACGCAGTATTTT	CASSLAGTWADTQYF
TRBV7-9	TRBJ1-2	few	.	TGTGCCAGCGGCCTCCTAAGTGCAGCTAACTATGGCTACACCTTC	CASGLLSAANYGYTF
TRBV6-5	TRBJ1-6	.	.	TGTGCCAGCAGTACAGGGACGGGAGATTCACCCCTCCACTTT	CASSTGTGDSPLHF
TRBV5-1	TRBJ2-3	.	.	TGCGCCAGCAGCTTGCTCGGGACCTATGGCAGCACAGATACGCAGTATTTT	CASSLLGTYGSTDTQYF
TRBV7-6	TRBJ2-7	.	TRBD2	TGTGCCAGCAGCTTGGCTAGCGGGAGCTCCTACGAGCAGTACTTC	CASSLASGSSYEQYF
TRBV6-2/TRBV6-3	TRBJ2-3	.	TRBD2	TGTGCCAGCAGTTACGCAGGCGGGGGGGCTCCAATGAGCACAGATACGCAGTATTTT	CASSYAGGGAPMSTDTQYF
TRBV24-1	TRBJ2-1	few	TRBD2	TGTGCCACCAGTGACCCTCGTGCCGGCGGAGGACTAGCGAGCAATGAGCAGTTCTTC	CATSDPRAGGGLASNEQFF
TRBV18	TRBJ2-5	many	.	TGTGCCAGCTCACCCGTGTCCTTAGGGGAGACCCAGTACTTC	CASSPVSLGETQYF
TRBV6-2/TRBV6-3	TRBJ2-5	few	.	TGTGCCACCGAAGGCGGCCTCGAGACCCAGTACTTC	CATEGGLETQYF
TRBV5-4	TRBJ2-2	.	.	TGTGCCAGCTGGGAACAGGAGTCATACGATTCCGGGGAGCTGTTTTTT	CASWEQESYDSGELFF
TRBV5-1	TRBJ2-7	.	.	TGCGCCAGCAGCCCCCAGTCCCTCGAGCAGTACTTC	CASSPQSLEQYF
TRBV15	TRBJ1-1	.	.	TGTGCCCCTATTCAATTTCGGGGTCTTGCTTTCTTT	CAPIQFRGLAFF